Below are 17 T cell receptor beta chains sequenced from a single sample in a study of T cells expressing NK-cell markers. Using the 5' RACE reads, TCRdb records one entry per CDR3 protein without DNA. This listing includes under 600,000 distinct CDR3 sequences. The source material was blood T cells: a sorted CD56 or NKG2C T cell subset, CD4+ or CD8+ T cells, or bulk PBMC T cells (not recorded which). These receptor sequences come from a woman between 50 and 59 years old in good health.

The chain uses TRBV12-3 or TRBV12-4 and TRBJ2-6; with no DNA, the TCRdb D assignment of TRBD1 cannot be verified. The CDR3 length is 17 residues. This chain's CDR3 is CASSFMGGTPGANVLTF.

This chain links TRBV9 with TRBJ2-1; TCRdb selects TRBD2, and the lack of DNA leaves this call unchecked. The CDR3 has 18 amino acids. Germline CDR1 is SGDLS and CDR2 is YYNGEE. The CDR3 region is CASSVGGLAGVAYNEQFF.

The chain recombines TRBV15 with TRBJ2-6; TCRdb names TRBD1, which stays unverified in the absence of DNA. Germline V gene lookup returns CDR1 LNHNV and CDR2 YYDKDF (reference sequence). The CDR3 extends over 16 amino acids. CDR3 region: CATSSTGVWGANVLTF.

The rearrangement links TRBV11-2 to TRBJ2-3; the D gene TCRdb calls, TRBD2, cannot be checked with no DNA. In germline, CDR1 is SGHAT, CDR2 FQNNGV. The CDR3 length is 17 residues. The CDR3 loop reads CASSYRESGTSTDTQYF.

The chain has TRBV20-1 and TRBJ1-1; checking the TCRdb D call of TRBD1 is not possible without DNA. Per germline, CDR1 DFQATT and CDR2 SNEGSKA (reference sequence). This CDR3 spans 18 amino acids. The CDR3 loop is CSALPTRDRGRLFTEAFF.

The genes are TRBV6-1 and TRBJ1-2. CDR1 is MNHNS, CDR2 SASEGT, per germline. The CDR3 has 14 amino acids. CDR3 amino acids: CASSVGQARSGYTF.

V is TRBV5-1 and J is TRBJ1-1; TCRdb gives TRBD1 as the D gene, but with no DNA this cannot be confirmed. CDR3 length: 15 residues. The V gene's germline CDR1 is SGHRS and CDR2 YFSETQ. Here the CDR3 reads CASSWARGQNAEAFF.

The CDR3 protein is CASSQERRGGNTEAFF. The rearrangement uses TRBV4-1 and TRBJ1-1; TCRdb names TRBD1, which stays unverified in the absence of DNA. The CDR3 covers 16 residues. Germline V gives CDR1 MGHRA, CDR2 YSYEKL.

The chain joins TRBV27 to TRBJ2-3; TCRdb picks TRBD2, but there is no DNA to check that call. The CDR3 spans 16 residues. Germline lookup yields CDR1 MNHEY and CDR2 SMNVEV (reference sequence). CDR3 sequence: CASSRTSGRIPDTQYF.

This chain joins TRBV4-1 and TRBJ2-1; the TCRdb D gene call, TRBD2, has no DNA to confirm it. The CDR3 extends over 16 amino acids. In germline, CDR1 is MGHRA, CDR2 YSYEKL. CDR3 loop: CASSQGQRSSYNEQFF.

CDR3 loop: CSATPRGRIQETQYF. This chain connects TRBV20-1 to TRBJ2-5; TCRdb outputs TRBD1, but without DNA this stays unchecked. The length of the CDR3 is 15 residues. CDR1 DFQATT and CDR2 SNEGSKA come from the germline V gene (reference sequence).

V is TRBV7-2 and J is TRBJ1-4; the TCRdb call, TRBD1, lacks DNA for checking. The CDR3 spans 16 residues. The germline V gene encodes CDR1 SGHTA and CDR2 FQGNSA. The CDR3 sequence is CASSRDRGRRNEKLFF.

This rearrangement joins TRBV20-1 to TRBJ2-5; no DNA is available, so the TRBD2 call from TCRdb remains unchecked. Germline CDR1 DFQATT, CDR2 SNEGSKA (reference sequence). The CDR3 loop spans 16 amino acids. The CDR3 loop reads CSAKGRDTREGETQYF.

The gene calls are TRBV5-1 and TRBJ2-5; the TCRdb D gene call, TRBD2, has no DNA to confirm it. The CDR3 consists of 13 residues. Germline-derived CDR1 and CDR2 are SGHRS and YFSETQ. The CDR3 region is CASSGLGLETQYF.

The chain recombines TRBV3-1 with TRBJ2-1; as DNA is missing, the TRBD2 call by TCRdb cannot be tested. The CDR3 runs to 15 residues. Looked up from germline, CDR1 is LGHDT and CDR2 is YNNKEL (reference sequence). CDR3 residues: CASSGIAGLYNEQFF.

The V call is TRBV14, the J call TRBJ1-2. Germline-derived CDR1 and CDR2 are SGHDN and FVKESK. This CDR3 has 15 residues. The CDR3 sequence: CASSQVRQGGGGYTF.

V and J are TRBV12-3 or TRBV12-4 and TRBJ2-7; as DNA is missing, the TRBD1 call by TCRdb cannot be tested. The CDR3 spans 17 residues. The CDR3 here is CASSFSLSGTGSYEQYF.